A selection of T cell receptor beta chains follows, all from one sample in a study of T cell responses to AZD1222 COVID-19 vaccine. Clones were sequenced by immunoSEQ multiplex PCR, and TCRdb holds only the in-frame ones, with some missing. In the table there are under 150,000 clones, roughly 87% of which are singletons. Here the sequenced sample was peripheral blood, taken 28 days after the second AZD1222 dose. These receptors were obtained from an adult who received the AZD1222 COVID-19 vaccine. CDR3s include the opening cysteine and the closing phenylalanine or tryptophan. Fields, in order: CDR3 protein, J gene, V gene.

CDR3 protein: CASSPPGGNYGYTF; J gene: TRBJ1-2; V gene: TRBV7-9
CDR3 protein: CASSFGTGVTGELFF; J gene: TRBJ2-2; V gene: TRBV7-3
CDR3 protein: CASSQEVSRRSSYNEQFF; J gene: TRBJ2-1; V gene: TRBV3-1/TRBV3-2
CDR3 protein: CASSPPGTGFYEQYF; J gene: TRBJ2-7; V gene: TRBV11-3
CDR3 protein: CASSLAREDEQYF; J gene: TRBJ2-7; V gene: TRBV7-2
CDR3 protein: CASSLSLGTSNTEAFF; J gene: TRBJ1-1; V gene: TRBV11-2
CDR3 protein: CAISRPGEVTDTQYF; J gene: TRBJ2-3; V gene: TRBV10-3
CDR3 protein: CASSSLFHPLEQFF; J gene: TRBJ2-1; V gene: TRBV5-1
CDR3 protein: CASSLYYEQYF; J gene: TRBJ2-7; V gene: TRBV7-9
CDR3 protein: CASSLLSGGEGETQYF; J gene: TRBJ2-5; V gene: TRBV7-2